The 21 T cell receptor beta chains presented below share a single source sample, sequenced in a study of blood T cell repertoires in COVID-19. Generated by immunoSEQ multiplex PCR, the TCRdb table keeps only in-frame clones and is missing some. The table shows roughly 330,000 clones, with 80% to 90% occurring only once. Sequenced sample: PBMCs or T cells enriched from blood (not recorded which). The origin of the receptors is a woman aged 30 to 39 who had recovered from COVID-19.

There are a few counts of this clone. This chain links TRBV19 with TRBJ1-1, with D unclear. This CDR3 has 13 residues. CDR1 is LNHDA and CDR2 is SQIVND in the germline V gene (reference sequence). The ends were cut back, 6 bases at V and 3 bases at J, with 11 bases in the middle. The CDR3 region has the DNA TGTGCCAGTAGCCTGACTCATGACACTGAAGCTTTCTTT. Protein: CASSLTHDTEAFF.

V is TRBV5-1 and J is TRBJ1-6; 9 bases fit TRBD1. J was trimmed by 8 bases and V by 4 bases; bases with no gene match: 1. This CDR3 has 13 residues. Germline V gene sequence: CDR1 SGHRS, CDR2 YFSETQ. CDR3 sequence: CASSRDRDSPLHF. The CDR3 nucleotides are TGCGCCAGCAGCCGGGACAGGGATTCACCCCTCCACTTT. Together with reference TRBV5-1 and TRBJ1-6, the CDR3 gives the full variable domain: KAGVTQTPRYLIKTRGQQVTLSCSPISGHRSVSWYQQTPGQGLQFLFEYFSETQRNKGNFPGRFSGRQFSNSRSEMNVSTLELGDSALYLCASSRDRDSPLHFGNGTRLTVT.

The rearrangement links TRBV7-9 to TRBJ1-3; TRBD1 matches 8 bases. The germline CDR1 and CDR2 sequences are SEHNR and FQNEAQ (reference sequence). V lost 6 bases to trimming and J lost 1 base; unmatched junction nucleotides: 5. The CDR3 loop spans 15 amino acids. The CDR3 spells CASRGQVASGNTIYF. The CDR3 bases are TGTGCCAGCAGGGGACAGGTTGCGTCTGGAAACACCATATATTTT.

J is TRBJ1-2 and V is TRBV3-1 (or the pseudogene TRBV3-2); 8 positions agree with TRBD1. CDR3 length: 17 amino acids. Germline V gene lookup returns CDR1 LGHDT and CDR2 YNNKEL (reference sequence). Trimming at V came to 2 bases and at J to 2 bases, leaving 10 bases not matched to a gene. The CDR3 region has the DNA TGTGCCAGCAGCCAACTGGACAGGGCGACGGGGAACTATGGCTACACCTTC. It specifies CASSQLDRATGNYGYTF.

The CDR3 reads CASSLRASGEDTQYF. As DNA, the CDR3 is TGCGCCAGCAGCTTGAGGGCTAGCGGGGAAGATACGCAGTATTTT. This chain links TRBV5-1 with TRBJ2-3; TRBD2 aligns across 9 bases. Germline V CDR1 and CDR2: SGHRS, YFSETQ. The CDR3 totals 15 residues. V dropped 1 base and J dropped 5; count of bases not matched to a gene: 5. Using reference TRBV5-1 and TRBJ2-3 for the parts outside the CDR3, the full variable domain is KAGVTQTPRYLIKTRGQQVTLSCSPISGHRSVSWYQQTPGQGLQFLFEYFSETQRNKGNFPGRFSGRQFSNSRSEMNVSTLELGDSALYLCASSLRASGEDTQYFGPGTRLTVL.

J is TRBJ2-1 and V is TRBV19, with D possibly matching TRBD1 (5 bases). This CDR3 region has 15 residues. The germline CDR1 and CDR2 sequences are LNHDA and SQIVND (reference sequence). Trimming removed 6 bases from V and 0 bases from J, with 12 bases in between. CDR3 bases: TGTGCCAGTAGAGCGACAGTCAGCTCCTACAATGAGCAGTTCTTC. This encodes CASRATVSSYNEQFF.

CDR3 coding DNA: TGTGCCTGGAGTGACTGGGACAGGCTGAACACTGAAGCTTTCTTT. Translated: CAWSDWDRLNTEAFF. The chain has TRBV30 and TRBJ1-1, with TRBD1 identical over 8 bases. This CDR3 is built from 15 residues. CDR1 and CDR2 from the germline V gene are GTSNPN and SVGIG (reference sequence). Germline trimming cut 1 base from V and 0 bases from J; bases unmatched to any gene: 4. The whole variable domain, filled in from reference TRBV30 and TRBJ1-1, reads SQTIHQWPATLVQPVGSPLSLECTVEGTSNPNLYWYRQAAGRGLQLLFYSVGIGQISSEVPQNLSASRPQDRQFILSSKKLLLSDSGFYLCAWSDWDRLNTEAFFGQGTRLTVV.

This sequence joins TRBV4-3 and TRBJ2-1, with a possible D match to TRBD2 (5 bases). From germline, CDR1 is LGHNA and CDR2 YSLEER. CDR3 length equals 13 residues. V was shortened by 0 bases and J by 7 bases, with 7 bases between the two germline ends. CDR3 nucleotides: TGCGCCAGCAGCCAAGAAACGGGGAATGAGCAGTTCTTC. Protein: CASSQETGNEQFF.

The chain uses TRBV27 and TRBJ1-2, with 10 bases lining up with TRBD1. Trimming cost V 0 bases and J 8 bases; bases outside gene matches: 12. There are 17 residues in the CDR3. Per the germline V gene, CDR1 is MNHEY and CDR2 is SMNVEV (reference sequence). The CDR3 region is CASSLSGWGQGMKGYTF. CDR3 DNA sequence: TGTGCCAGCAGTTTATCGGGCTGGGGACAGGGGATGAAGGGCTACACCTTC.

V usage is TRBV16 and J usage is TRBJ1-2, with 7 bases fitting TRBD1. The CDR3 sequence is 15 residues long. V gave up 4 bases and J gave up 8 bases; unmatched junction bases: 13. Germline CDR1 reads KGHSY; CDR2 reads FQNENV. In nucleotides, the CDR3 is TGTGCCAGCAGCCCTCCGGGACAGCCCGTTTGGGGCTACACCTTC. Its protein is CASSPPGQPVWGYTF. Looking up the rest from reference TRBV16 and TRBJ1-2 gives the full variable domain: GEEVAQTPKHLVRGEGQKAKLYCAPIKGHSYVFWYQQVLKNEFKFLISFQNENVFDETGMPKERFSAKCLPNSPCSLEIQATKLEDSAVYFCASSPPGQPVWGYTFGSGTRLTVV.

This clone was found once. The chain has TRBV10-1 and TRBJ1-5; D is unclear. Germline V gene data show CDR1 as WNHNN and CDR2 as SYGVQD (reference sequence). The CDR3 sequence is 13 residues long. The germline V and J ends were trimmed by 2 bases and 4 bases, with 6 bases remaining between them. The CDR3 DNA follows: TGCGCCAGCAGTGAGACTCTTAATCAGCCCCAGCATTTT. Residues: CASSETLNQPQHF.

This chain connects TRBV10-3 to TRBJ1-2; TRBD1 aligns across 12 bases. The germline gives CDR1 ENHRY, CDR2 SYGVKD. V lost 4 bases and J lost 6; bases outside the gene matches: 9. The CDR3 contains 16 residues. The CDR3 DNA follows: TGTGCCATCAGTGCTGGGGGACAGGGGGCTACGGATGGCTACACCTTC. Translation gives CAISAGGQGATDGYTF.

This clone is a singleton in its sample. The same CDR3 can be traced to other DNA sequences in this sample. The chain has TRBV6-5 and TRBJ1-4, with 9 bases fitting TRBD1. J was trimmed by 6 bases and V by 5 bases; bases with no gene match: 4. The CDR3 length is 14 residues. Germline CDR1 is MNHEY and CDR2 is SVGAGI. The CDR3 loop is CASSTGTGYEKLFF. CDR3 coding DNA: TGTGCCAGCAGTACCGGGACAGGGTATGAAAAACTGTTTTTT.

The chain employs TRBV9 and TRBJ1-3, with D unresolved. Trimming removed 3 bases from V and 4 bases from J, with 5 bases in between. This CDR3 region has 12 residues. The germline gives CDR1 SGDLS, CDR2 YYNGEE. CDR3 residues: CASSALGNTIYF. Written as DNA, the CDR3 is TGTGCCAGCAGCGCCCTCGGAAACACCATATATTTT.

V is TRBV19 and J is TRBJ2-1; 9 bases are shared with TRBD2. Germline CDR1 reads LNHDA; CDR2 reads SQIVND (reference sequence). This CDR3 is built from 17 residues. V was clipped by 2 bases and J by 6 bases; unmatched bases: 11. The CDR3 nucleotides read TGTGCCAGTAGTATACGGAGCGGGGGGCTCCCGGCCAATGAGCAGTTCTTC. Translation: CASSIRSGGLPANEQFF.

The chain recombines TRBV29-1 with TRBJ2-1, with TRBD2 matching over 15 bases. This CDR3 has 14 amino acids. J lost 8 bases, V lost 8 bases, and 7 bases had no gene match. The V gene's germline CDR1 is SQVTM and CDR2 ANQGSEA. The CDR3 spells CSFWTSGGAHEQFF. The CDR3 bases are TGCAGCTTTTGGACTAGCGGGGGGGCCCATGAGCAGTTCTTC.

This chain uses TRBV7-9 with TRBJ1-2; D is ambiguous. The V gene lost 3 bases and the J gene lost 4 bases, with 12 bases spanning the gap. CDR1 is SEHNR, CDR2 FQNEAQ, per germline (reference sequence). The CDR3 runs 14 residues. The CDR3 spells CASSFLGALYGYTF. DNA of the CDR3: TGTGCCAGCAGCTTCCTAGGAGCGCTCTATGGCTACACCTTC.

For this clone: One end of the junction varies from germline; a read error may be responsible. This specimen includes other DNA sequences encoding the same CDR3. The rearrangement joins TRBV29-1 to TRBJ1-1, with TRBD1 as a possible D gene (6 bases). In germline, CDR1 is SQVTM, CDR2 ANQGSEA. This CDR3 spans 13 amino acids. This CDR3 is CSVFTGSSTEAFF. The CDR3, as DNA: TGCAGCGTGTTTACAGGGAGTAGTACTGAAGCTTTTTTT.

The chain has TRBV27 and TRBJ2-7, with D unclear. Germline V gene sequence: CDR1 MNHEY, CDR2 SMNVEV (reference sequence). This CDR3 has 14 amino acids. V was shortened by 1 base and J by 2 bases, with 9 bases between the two germline ends. The CDR3 bases are TGTGCCAGCAGTTTATTCGCAGGAACCTACGAGCAGTACTTC. It translates to CASSLFAGTYEQYF.

CDR3 residues: CASSPGTGLRGNSPLHF. In nucleotides, the CDR3 is TGTGCCAGTAGTCCGGGGACAGGGCTCCGGGGTAATTCACCCCTCCACTTT. This chain uses TRBV19 with TRBJ1-6; 9 nucleotides match TRBD1. Germline V gene lookup returns CDR1 LNHDA and CDR2 SQIVND (reference sequence). V lost 5 bases to trimming and J lost 6 bases; unmatched junction nucleotides: 11. This CDR3 has 17 residues.

The chain links TRBV27 to TRBJ2-5, with 7 bases fitting TRBD2. Losses at the gene ends were 6 bases for V and 5 bases for J; bases not matched to a gene: 6. Germline V gene data show CDR1 as MNHEY and CDR2 as SMNVEV (reference sequence). This CDR3 comprises 13 residues. CDR3 coding DNA: TGTGCCAGCAGAAGCGGGGATAAGGAGACCCAGTACTTC. This gives the protein CASRSGDKETQYF.